This is a list of T cell receptor beta chains from one sample in a study of immune cell composition in non-small cell lung cancer. Sequenced by immunoSEQ multiplex PCR; TCRdb stores in-frame clones only, minus some. The sample includes 900 to 950 clones, about four fifths of them seen just once. The sample comprised lung tumor tissue. The receptors were sampled from a human donor with non-small cell lung cancer. Each CDR3 is given with its conserved first and last residue. The D gene is left open where the match is weak. The size of a clone is reported for some rows only, either as once, few or many, or as a class for expanded clones.

j_call clone_size d_call v_call cdr3_nt cdr3_aa
TRBJ2-7 . . TRBV13 TGTGCCAGCAGCTCAAAACCAGGGAGCTCCTACGAGCAGTACTTC CASSSKPGSSYEQYF
TRBJ1-1 . . TRBV19 TGTGCCAGTAGTTCGACAGGCCCCAGGACTGAAGCTTTCTTT CASSSTGPRTEAFF
TRBJ2-3 . . TRBV10-3 TGTGCCATCAGTGAATGGGGGGATACGCAGTATTTT CAISEWGDTQYF
TRBJ1-2 . . TRBV19 TGTGCCAGTACCACATGGGACGGAGCTAACTATGGCTACACCTTC CASTTWDGANYGYTF
TRBJ2-5 . . TRBV11-3 TGTGCCAGCAGCTTAGGGGAGGCAGAGACCCAGTACTTC CASSLGEAETQYF
TRBJ1-1 . TRBD1 TRBV5-1 TGCGCCAGCAGCTTGGTCAGGGGGGACACTGAAGCTTTCTTT CASSLVRGDTEAFF
TRBJ2-7 . TRBD1 TRBV10-3 TGTGCCATCAGCAGGGACAGGGAATTAAACGAGCAGTACTTC CAISRDRELNEQYF
TRBJ2-7 once TRBD1 TRBV28 TGTGCCAGCAGTTCCCCCCCGTCGGGACAGCACCCAGGGGAGCAGTACTTC CASSSPPSGQHPGEQYF
TRBJ1-1 . TRBD1 TRBV29-1 TGCAGCGTTGCGATAGGAGGGACAGGGAACACTGAAGCTTTCTTT CSVAIGGTGNTEAFF
TRBJ2-1 . . TRBV6-1 TGTGCCAGCAGTGTTGCGGGTACGGCTTGGGACAATGAGCAGTTCTTC CASSVAGTAWDNEQFF
TRBJ2-7 . TRBD1 TRBV6-6 TGTGCCAGCAGTTACTCCGGACAGGGGGCCCACGAGCAGTACTTC CASSYSGQGAHEQYF
TRBJ2-5 . . TRBV5-5 TGTGCCAGCAGCTTGGAAGGCAGGGGTGTGGAGACCCAGTACTTC CASSLEGRGVETQYF
TRBJ1-5 . . TRBV2 TGTGCCAGCAGTGAAGTCGACGGTGGGGATCAGCCCCAGCATTTT CASSEVDGGDQPQHF
TRBJ2-7 few . TRBV5-4 TGTGCCAGCAGCGCCCCGGGGGAACTCTACGAGCAGTACTTC CASSAPGELYEQYF
TRBJ2-7 . TRBD2 TRBV5-1 TGCGCCAGCAGCGTACAGACAGGGACTAGCGGGGAGGGGCAGTACTTC CASSVQTGTSGEGQYF
TRBJ1-2 . TRBD1 TRBV18 TGTGCCAGCTCACCACCCTTAGACAGGGCCTACGGCTACACCTTC CASSPPLDRAYGYTF
TRBJ1-3 . . TRBV5-1 TGCGCCAGCAGCTTGGACGCGTCTGGAAACACCATATATTTT CASSLDASGNTIYF